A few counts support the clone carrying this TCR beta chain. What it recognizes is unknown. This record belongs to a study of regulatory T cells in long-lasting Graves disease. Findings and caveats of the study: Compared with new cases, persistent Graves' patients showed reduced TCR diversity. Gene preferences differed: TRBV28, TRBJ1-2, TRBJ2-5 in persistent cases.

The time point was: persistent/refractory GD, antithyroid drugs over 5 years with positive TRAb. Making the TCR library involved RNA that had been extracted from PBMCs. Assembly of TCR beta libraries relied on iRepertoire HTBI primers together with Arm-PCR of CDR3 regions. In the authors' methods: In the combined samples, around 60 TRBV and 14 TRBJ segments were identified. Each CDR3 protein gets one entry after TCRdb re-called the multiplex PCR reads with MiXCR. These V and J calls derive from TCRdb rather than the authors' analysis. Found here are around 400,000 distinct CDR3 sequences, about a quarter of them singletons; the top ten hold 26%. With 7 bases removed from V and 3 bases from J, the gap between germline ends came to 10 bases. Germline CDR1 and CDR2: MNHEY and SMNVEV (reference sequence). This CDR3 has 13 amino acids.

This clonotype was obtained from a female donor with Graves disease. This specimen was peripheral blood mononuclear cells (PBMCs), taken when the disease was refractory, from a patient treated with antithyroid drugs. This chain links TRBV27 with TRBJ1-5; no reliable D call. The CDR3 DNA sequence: TGTGCCAGCACGTCCACATCCAATCAGCCCCAGCATTTT. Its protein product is CASTSTSNQPQHF.